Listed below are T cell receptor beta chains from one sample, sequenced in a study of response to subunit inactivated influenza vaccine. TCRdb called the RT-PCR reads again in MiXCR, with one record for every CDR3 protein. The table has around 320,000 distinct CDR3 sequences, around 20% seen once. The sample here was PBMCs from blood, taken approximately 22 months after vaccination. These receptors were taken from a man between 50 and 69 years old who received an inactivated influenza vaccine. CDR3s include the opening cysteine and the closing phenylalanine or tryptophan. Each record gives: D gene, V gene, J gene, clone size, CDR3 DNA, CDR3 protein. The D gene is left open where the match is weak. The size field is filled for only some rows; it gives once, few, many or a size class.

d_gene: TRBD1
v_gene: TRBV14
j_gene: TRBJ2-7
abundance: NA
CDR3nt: TGTGCCAGCAGCCGATTCCGGGACAGGGGTTCCGAGCAGTACTTC
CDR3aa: CASSRFRDRGSEQYF

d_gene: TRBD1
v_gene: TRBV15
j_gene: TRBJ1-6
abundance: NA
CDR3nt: TGTGCCACCAGCAGGGCGGGACAGGGTGGCTCACCCCTCCACTTT
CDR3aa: CATSRAGQGGSPLHF

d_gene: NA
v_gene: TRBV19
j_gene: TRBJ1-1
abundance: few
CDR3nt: TGTGCCAGTAGTATAGAAACCTCTGAAGCTTTCTTT
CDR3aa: CASSIETSEAFF

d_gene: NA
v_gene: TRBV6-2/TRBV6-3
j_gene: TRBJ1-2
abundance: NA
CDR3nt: TGTGCCAGCAGTTACTTAGGAAAGCAGCCGGGAGGCTACACCTTC
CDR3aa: CASSYLGKQPGGYTF

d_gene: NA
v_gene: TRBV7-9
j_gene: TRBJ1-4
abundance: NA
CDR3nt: TGTGCCAGCAGCTTAGAACCCCTTTTGCTTGATGAAAAACTGTTTTTT
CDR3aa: CASSLEPLLLDEKLFF

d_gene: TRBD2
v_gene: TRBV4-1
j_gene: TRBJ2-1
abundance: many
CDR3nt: TGCGCCAGCAGCCAAGACATCAGTGCGGGAGTTCTAGTTAGCTCCTACAATGAGCAGTTCTTC
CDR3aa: CASSQDISAGVLVSSYNEQFF

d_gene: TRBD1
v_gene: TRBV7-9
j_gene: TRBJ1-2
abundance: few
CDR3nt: TGTGCCAGCAGCACGGGACAGGAGTATGGCTACACCTTC
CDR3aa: CASSTGQEYGYTF

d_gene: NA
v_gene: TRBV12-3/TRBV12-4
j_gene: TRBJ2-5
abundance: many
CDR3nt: TGTGCCAGCAGTTTGGGACTTCAAGAGACCCAGTACTTC
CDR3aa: CASSLGLQETQYF

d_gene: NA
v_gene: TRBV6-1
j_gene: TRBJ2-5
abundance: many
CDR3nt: TGTGCCAGCATCCCAAACCGACTTCAAGTTACTCAAGGGGAGACCCAGTACTTC
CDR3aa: CASIPNRLQVTQGETQYF

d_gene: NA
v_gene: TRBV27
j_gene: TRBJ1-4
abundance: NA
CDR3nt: TGTGCCAGCAGTTTAACCGGGACGGATGCAACTAATGAAAAACTGTTTTTT
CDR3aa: CASSLTGTDATNEKLFF

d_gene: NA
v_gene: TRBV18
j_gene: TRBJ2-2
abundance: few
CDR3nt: TGTGCCAGCTCACCCGCGATGGGGACCGGGGAGCTGTTTTTT
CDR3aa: CASSPAMGTGELFF

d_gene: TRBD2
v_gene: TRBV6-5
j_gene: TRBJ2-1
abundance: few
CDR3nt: TGTGCCAGCAGTTACTCGTTGGCTAGCGGGTACAATGAGCAGTTCTTC
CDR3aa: CASSYSLASGYNEQFF

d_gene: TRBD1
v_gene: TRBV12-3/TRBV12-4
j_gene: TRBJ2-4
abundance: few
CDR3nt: TGTGCCAGCAGTCTTCTCGGACAGGGTAAAAACATTCAGTACTTC
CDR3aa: CASSLLGQGKNIQYF

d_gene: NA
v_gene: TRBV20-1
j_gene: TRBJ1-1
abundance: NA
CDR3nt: TGCAGTGCTGGTGGTTGGGGTACTGAAGCTTTCTTT
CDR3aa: CSAGGWGTEAFF